This T cell receptor (beta chain) was sequenced in a study of blood T cell repertoires in COVID-19. Overall study context: COVID-19 samples collected from the United States, Italy and Spain covered acute and convalescent phases.

Trimming stripped 6 bases from V and 7 bases from J, with 13 bases between. The CDR3 runs 13 residues. Germline CDR1 reads MNHEY; CDR2 reads SMNVEV (reference sequence). Recruitment covered about two dozen US areas and drew participants whose ages spanned roughly 18 to 100 years. During the 2 weeks before they entered the study, exposed participants had met someone with a PCR-confirmed or clinician-diagnosed COVID-19 case. In the source study's methods: Cell counts per sample came from amplifying reference gene primers. Sequencing was performed with immunoSEQ multiplex PCR; in TCRdb, only in-frame clones are kept and a portion is missing. The V and J calls and the clone size are those of that table, but D and trimming were determined from the DNA. The repertoire holds 200,000 to 250,000 clones, with around 91% as singletons.

This sequence originates from a man in his thirties or forties who had been exposed to COVID-19. J is TRBJ1-5 and V is TRBV27; maybe TRBD1 (5 bases). The sequencing input was PBMCs or T cells enriched from blood (not recorded which). DNA for the CDR3: TGTGCCAGCAGGCAGGGCCTATCACAGCCCCAGCATTTT. Protein sequence: CASRQGLSQPQHF.